This entry describes one T cell receptor (beta chain). The sample's treatment: preoperative locoregional IRX-2 cytokine immunotherapy. This phase Ib study tested locoregional IRX-2 cytokine immunotherapy given before surgery. Trimming left V 2 bases short and J 0 bases short, with 9 bases between. The CDR3 sequence is 15 residues long. Germline assignment: CDR1 KGHSH and CDR2 LQKENI. The sample is drawn from a study of preoperative IRX-2 immunotherapy in early breast cancer. Assay: immunoSEQ multiplex PCR; the TCRdb copy retains only in-frame clones and omits some. Of approximately 12,000 clones listed, roughly 90% were seen once; the top ten hold over 25%.

The biological material was taken from a patient treated with IRX-2 immunotherapy. The chain couples TRBV18 to TRBJ2-3; D is possibly TRBD2 (6 bases). The TCR comes from a human donor with breast cancer. The CDR3 protein is CASSPVGTSTDTQYF. CDR3 in DNA: TGTGCCAGCTCACCAGTCGGGACTAGCACAGATACGCAGTATTTT.